These 8 T cell receptor beta chains originate from one sample sequenced in a study of cytomegalovirus exposure and HLA in healthy donors. In the PCR, 60 Vbeta and 13 Jbeta primers were used. Generated by immunoSEQ multiplex PCR, the TCRdb table keeps only in-frame clones and is missing some. The repertoire holds about 140,000 clones, with around 78% as singletons. Sequencing used PBMCs. These receptors were taken from a young woman in good health and CMV-seropositive.

This chain joins TRBV19 and TRBJ1-5; 9 nucleotides match TRBD1. CDR1 LNHDA and CDR2 SQIVND come from the germline V gene (reference sequence). V dropped 10 bases and J dropped 7; count of bases not matched to a gene: 11. This CDR3 comprises 14 residues. CDR3 region: CAISGGTGYQPQHF. For the CDR3, the DNA is TGTGCCATATCCGGTGGGACAGGGTACCAGCCCCAGCATTTT. The full variable domain, its missing parts supplied by reference TRBV19 and TRBJ1-5, is DGGITQSPKYLFRKEGQNVTLSCEQNLNHDAMYWYRQDPGQGLRLIYYSQIVNDFQKGDIAEGYSVSREKKESFPLTVTSAQKNPTAFYLCAISGGTGYQPQHFGDGTRLSIL.

This chain joins TRBV15 and TRBJ1-1; D may be TRBD1 (6 bases). V shed 0 bases and J shed 1 base, with 6 bases lying between them. The CDR3 runs 14 residues. Germline CDR1 is LNHNV and CDR2 is YYDKDF (reference sequence). CDR3 protein: CATSRETGNTEAFF. The CDR3 DNA reads as TGTGCCACCAGCAGAGAGACAGGGAACACTGAAGCTTTCTTT.

The V call is TRBV2, the J call TRBJ1-6, with TRBD1 as a possible D gene (5 bases). Trimming pared 2 bases from V and 8 bases from J, leaving 19 bases between. Germline values: CDR1 SNHLY, CDR2 FYNNEI. The CDR3 has 17 amino acids. Here the CDR3 DNA reads TGTGCCAGCAGTGAACTTGGGATAGCAGGGTGGGATTCACCCCTCCACTTT. Amino acid sequence: CASSELGIAGWDSPLHF.

This clone was seen a handful of times. The chain uses TRBV6-1 and TRBJ1-2, with TRBD1 identical over 7 bases. The V gene's germline CDR1 is MNHNS and CDR2 SASEGT. The length of the CDR3 is 12 residues. With 8 bases clipped from V and 8 bases from J, the junction kept 8 bases outside the gene matches. This CDR3 reads CASFRGLGGYTF. The CDR3 DNA sequence: TGTGCCAGCTTTAGGGGGCTGGGAGGCTACACCTTC.

The chain combines TRBV7-9 with TRBJ2-1; 8 nucleotides align to TRBD2. Trimming removed 1 base from V and 3 bases from J; junction bases left unmatched: 2. The CDR3 consists of 15 residues. Germline V gene lookup returns CDR1 SEHNR and CDR2 FQNEAQ (reference sequence). CDR3 coding DNA: TGTGCCAGCAGCTTAGTAGCGGGGAACTACAATGAGCAGTTCTTC. Encoded protein: CASSLVAGNYNEQFF.

The chain employs TRBV4-2 and TRBJ1-4, with TRBD1 matching 10 bases. The CDR3 covers 19 residues. The germline V gene encodes CDR1 LGHNA and CDR2 YNFKEQ. J gave up 2 bases and V 0 bases, and 9 bases lay outside the gene matches. CDR3 coding DNA: TGTGCCAGCAGCCAAGATAAATTTGACAGGGGGCGGACTAATGAAAAACTGTTTTTT. The encoded protein is CASSQDKFDRGRTNEKLFF.

The rearrangement uses TRBV7-8 and TRBJ2-7; 7 nucleotides match TRBD1. The length of the CDR3 is 15 residues. The V gene's germline CDR1 is SGHVS and CDR2 FQNEAQ. V lost 1 base to trimming and J lost 3 bases; unmatched junction nucleotides: 6. This chain's CDR3 is CASSLGRQGLYEQYF. The CDR3 nucleotides read TGTGCCAGCAGCTTAGGTCGACAGGGCCTCTACGAGCAGTACTTC.

This chain uses TRBV5-4 with TRBJ2-1; TRBD2 might be the D (7 bases). The germline V gene has CDR1 SGHNT and CDR2 YYREEE (reference sequence). V lost 0 bases to trimming and J lost 11 bases, with 18 bases between them. This CDR3 is built from 15 residues. The CDR3 DNA is TGTGCCAGCAGCTTGGGAGGGGGGGACTCGTCTAAGCAGTTCTTC. Translation: CASSLGGGDSSKQFF.